The clone carrying this T cell receptor beta chain was observed many times. Its antigen remains unidentified. This specimen comes from a study of Graves' ophthalmopathy and Graves' hyperthyroidism. The study's findings and limits: For predicting ophthalmopathy progression, the model had about 66% sensitivity and approximately 72% specificity.

Germline V gene data show CDR1 as GTSNPN and CDR2 as SVGIG (reference sequence). V lost 1 base and J lost 6, with 9 bases in between. The CDR3 is 12 amino acids. Amplified material comprised TCR beta CDR3 regions derived from RNA transcripts. Second-round multiplex PCR followed a first-round RT-PCR using HTBI primers. TCRdb re-derived calls from the multiplex PCR reads in MiXCR, one entry per CDR3 protein. The data hold around 670,000 distinct CDR3 sequences, with 40% observed a single time. Pregnancy or lactation, uncontrolled infections and other autoimmune diseases were grounds for excluding patients. The PBMC fraction was derived from around 10 ml of fresh peripheral blood.

This clonotype was sampled from an adult man with Graves' ophthalmopathy. The chain carries TRBV30 and TRBJ2-5; D gene ambiguous. Sequenced input: peripheral blood. CDR3 residues: CAWSEKHQTQYF. The CDR3 DNA reads as TGTGCCTGGAGTGAGAAGCACCAGACCCAGTACTTC.